This T cell receptor beta chain was recorded in a study of T cell changes during pregnancy in multiple sclerosis. This CDR3 is built from 17 residues. Germline-derived CDR1 and CDR2 are MNHEY and SMNVEV (reference sequence). After removal of 6 bases from V and 4 bases from J, the junction contained 10 bases not matched to a gene. This clone was recorded only once. Assay: immunoSEQ multiplex PCR; the TCRdb copy retains only in-frame clones and omits some. This table has 40,000 or so clones, approximately 91% appearing once. The clonotype originates from a female donor with multiple sclerosis, enrolled in a pregnancy study. V gene TRBV27 combines with J gene TRBJ2-7; 15 nucleotides match TRBD2. The source was CD8+ T cells from peripheral blood mononuclear cells, collected after pregnancy. The CDR3 DNA is TGTGCCAGCAGCCGGACTAGCGGGAGGGCCTCAGGTTACGAGCAGTACTTC. Protein sequence: CASSRTSGRASGYEQYF.